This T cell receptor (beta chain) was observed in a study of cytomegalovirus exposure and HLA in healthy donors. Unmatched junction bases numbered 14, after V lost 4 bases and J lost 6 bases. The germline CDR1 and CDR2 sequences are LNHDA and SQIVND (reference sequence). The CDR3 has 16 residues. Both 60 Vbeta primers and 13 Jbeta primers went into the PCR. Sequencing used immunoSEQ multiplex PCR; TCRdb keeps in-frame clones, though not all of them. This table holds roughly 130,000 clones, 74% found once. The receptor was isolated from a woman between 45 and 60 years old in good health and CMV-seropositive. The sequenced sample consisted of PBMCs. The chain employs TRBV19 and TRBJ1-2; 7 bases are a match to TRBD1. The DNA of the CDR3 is TGTGCCAGTAGTAGATGGACAGGACGCGACCGTAATGGCTACACCTTC. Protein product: CASSRWTGRDRNGYTF.